This entry is about one T cell receptor beta chain. Germline CDR1 is SGDLS and CDR2 is YYNGEE. Trimming removed 1 base at V and 3 bases at J, with 11 bases between. This CDR3 spans 14 amino acids. This sample was taken from a study of shared clonotypes between healthy human individuals. Using immunoSEQ multiplex PCR, the repertoire was profiled, and TCRdb retains in-frame clones only, with some absent. Of over a million clones in the sample, roughly 96% are singletons; the top ten hold over 1%. The TCR was taken from a man aged 30 to 39 in good health. Sequenced sample: naive CD4+ T cells sorted from blood. Subset defined: CD45RA+ positively selected. The rearrangement links TRBV9 to TRBJ2-7, with D perhaps TRBD1 (6 bases). The CDR3 here is CASSVKGDVYEQYF. The CDR3 nucleotides read TGTGCCAGCAGCGTAAAGGGGGATGTCTACGAGCAGTACTTC.